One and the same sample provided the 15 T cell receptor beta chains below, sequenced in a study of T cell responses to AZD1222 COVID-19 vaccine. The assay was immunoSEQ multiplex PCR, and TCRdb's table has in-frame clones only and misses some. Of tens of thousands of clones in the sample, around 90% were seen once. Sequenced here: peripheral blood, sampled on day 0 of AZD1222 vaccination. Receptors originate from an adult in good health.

Written as DNA, the CDR3 is TGTGCCAGCAGCTTGTCTCGACCCCACTACGAGCAGTACTTC. This translates into CASSLSRPHYEQYF. The V and J genes are TRBV5-6 and TRBJ2-7, with D unclear. Trimming removed 1 base from V and 3 bases from J, with 11 bases in between. Germline-derived CDR1 and CDR2 are SGHDT and YYEEEE. The CDR3 covers 14 residues. Supplemented by reference TRBV5-6 and TRBJ2-7, the full variable domain reads DAGVTQSPTHLIKTRGQQVTLRCSPKSGHDTVSWYQQALGQGPQFIFQYYEEEERQRGNFPDRFSGHQFPNYSSELNVNALLLGDSALYLCASSLSRPHYEQYFGPGTRLTVT.

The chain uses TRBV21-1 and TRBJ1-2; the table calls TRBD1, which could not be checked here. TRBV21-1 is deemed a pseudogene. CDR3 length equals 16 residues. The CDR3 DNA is TGTGCCAGCACCCGAGTGGACAGGGGGCCTAACTATGGCTACACCTTC. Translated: CASTRVDRGPNYGYTF.

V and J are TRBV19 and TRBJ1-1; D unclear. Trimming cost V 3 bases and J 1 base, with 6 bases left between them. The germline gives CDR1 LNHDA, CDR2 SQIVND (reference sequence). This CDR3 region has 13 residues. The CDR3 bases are TGTGCCAGTAGTATGGAAACGAACACTGAAGCTTTCTTT. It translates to CASSMETNTEAFF.

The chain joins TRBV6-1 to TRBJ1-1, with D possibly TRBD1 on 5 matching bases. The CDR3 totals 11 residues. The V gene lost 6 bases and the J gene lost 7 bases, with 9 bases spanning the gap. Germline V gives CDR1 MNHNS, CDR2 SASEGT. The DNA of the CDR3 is TGTGCCAGCAGCCAGGGAATTGAAGCTTTCTTT. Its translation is CASSQGIEAFF.

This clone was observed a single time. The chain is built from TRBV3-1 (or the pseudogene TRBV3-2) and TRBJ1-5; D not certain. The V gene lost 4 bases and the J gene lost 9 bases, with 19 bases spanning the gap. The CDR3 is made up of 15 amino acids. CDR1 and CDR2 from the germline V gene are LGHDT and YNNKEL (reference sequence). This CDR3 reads CASSPSIGSPAPQHF. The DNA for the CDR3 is TGTGCCAGCAGCCCAAGTATAGGGTCCCCGGCGCCCCAGCATTTT.

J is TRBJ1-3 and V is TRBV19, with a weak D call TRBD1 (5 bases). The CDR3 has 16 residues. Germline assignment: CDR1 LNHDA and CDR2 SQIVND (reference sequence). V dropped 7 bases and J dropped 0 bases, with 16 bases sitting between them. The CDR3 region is CASKFGGRSSGNTIYF. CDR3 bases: TGTGCCAGTAAGTTTGGGGGAAGATCCTCTGGAAACACCATATATTTT.

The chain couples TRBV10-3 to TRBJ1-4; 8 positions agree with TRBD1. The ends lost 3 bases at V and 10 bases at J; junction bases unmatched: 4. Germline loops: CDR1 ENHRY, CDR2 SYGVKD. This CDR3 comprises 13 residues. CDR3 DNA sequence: TGTGCCATCAGTGATCAGGGGGCTGGAAAACTGTTTTTT. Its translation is CAISDQGAGKLFF.

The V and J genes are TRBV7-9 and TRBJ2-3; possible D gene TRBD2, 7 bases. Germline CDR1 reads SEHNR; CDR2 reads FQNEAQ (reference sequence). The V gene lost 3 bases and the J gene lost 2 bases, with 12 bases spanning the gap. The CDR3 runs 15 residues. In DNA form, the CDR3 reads TGTGCCAGCAGCTTGGGGGGGGCCCCCACAGATACGCAGTATTTT. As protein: CASSLGGAPTDTQYF.

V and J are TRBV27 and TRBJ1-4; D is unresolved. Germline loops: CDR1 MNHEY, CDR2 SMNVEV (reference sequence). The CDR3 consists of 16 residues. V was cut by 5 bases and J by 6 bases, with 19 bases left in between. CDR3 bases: TGTGCCAGCAGTCCTACTATTTGGGGAGATGATGAAAAACTGTTTTTT. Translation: CASSPTIWGDDEKLFF.

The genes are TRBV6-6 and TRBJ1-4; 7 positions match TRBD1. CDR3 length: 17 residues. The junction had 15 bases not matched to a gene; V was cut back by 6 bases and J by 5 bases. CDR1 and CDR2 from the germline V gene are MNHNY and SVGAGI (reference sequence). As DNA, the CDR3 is TGTGCCAGCAGCCGACGTAGGCGACAGGGCGGGAATGAAAAACTGTTTTTT. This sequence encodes CASSRRRRQGGNEKLFF.

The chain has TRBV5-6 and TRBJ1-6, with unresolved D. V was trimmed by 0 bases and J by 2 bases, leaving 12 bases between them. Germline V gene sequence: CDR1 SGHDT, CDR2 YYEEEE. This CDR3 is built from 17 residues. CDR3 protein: CASSLASGLTYNSPLHF. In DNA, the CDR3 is TGTGCCAGCAGCTTGGCCTCCGGCCTCACCTATAATTCACCCCTCCACTTT.

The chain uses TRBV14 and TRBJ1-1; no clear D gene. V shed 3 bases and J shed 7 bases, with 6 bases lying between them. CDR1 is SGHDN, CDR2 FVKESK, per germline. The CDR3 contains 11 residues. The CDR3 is CASSQNLEAFF. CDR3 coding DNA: TGTGCCAGCAGCCAGAATCTTGAAGCTTTCTTT.

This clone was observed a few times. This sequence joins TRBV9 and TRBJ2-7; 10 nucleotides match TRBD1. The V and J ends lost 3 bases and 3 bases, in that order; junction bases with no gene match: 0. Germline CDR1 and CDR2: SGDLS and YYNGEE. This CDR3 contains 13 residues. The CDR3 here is CASSGTGGYEQYF. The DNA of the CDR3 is TGTGCCAGCAGCGGGACAGGGGGCTACGAGCAGTACTTC.

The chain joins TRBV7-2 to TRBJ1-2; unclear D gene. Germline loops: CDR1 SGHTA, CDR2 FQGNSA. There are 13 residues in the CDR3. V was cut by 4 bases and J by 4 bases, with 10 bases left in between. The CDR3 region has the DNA TGTGCCAGCAGCTCCGGAGAGGGCTATGGCTACACCTTC. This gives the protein CASSSGEGYGYTF. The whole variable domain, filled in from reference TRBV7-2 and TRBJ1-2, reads GAGVSQSPSNKVTEKGKDVELRCDPISGHTALYWYRQSLGQGLEFLIYFQGNSAPDKSGLPSDRFSAERTGGSVSTLTIQRTQQEDSAVYLCASSSGEGYGYTFGSGTRLTVV.

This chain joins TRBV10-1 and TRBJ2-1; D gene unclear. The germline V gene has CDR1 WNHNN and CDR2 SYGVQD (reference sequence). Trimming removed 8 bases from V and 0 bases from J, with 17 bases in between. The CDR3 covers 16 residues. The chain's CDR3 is CASRVPVGRSYNEQFF. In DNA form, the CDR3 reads TGCGCCAGCCGGGTTCCCGTCGGGCGCTCCTACAATGAGCAGTTCTTC.